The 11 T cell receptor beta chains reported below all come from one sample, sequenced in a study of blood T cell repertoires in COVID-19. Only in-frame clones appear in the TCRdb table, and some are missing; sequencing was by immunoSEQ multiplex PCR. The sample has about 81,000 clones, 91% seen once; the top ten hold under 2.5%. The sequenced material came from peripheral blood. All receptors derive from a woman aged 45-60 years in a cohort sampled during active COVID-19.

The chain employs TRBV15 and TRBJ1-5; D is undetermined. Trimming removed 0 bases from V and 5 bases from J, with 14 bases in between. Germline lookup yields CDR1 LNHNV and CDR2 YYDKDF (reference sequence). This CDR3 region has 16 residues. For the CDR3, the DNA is TGTGCCACCAGCAGAGATCACGGAGGGCTCGATCAGCCCCAGCATTTT. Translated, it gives CATSRDHGGLDQPQHF. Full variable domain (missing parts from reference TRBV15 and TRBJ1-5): DAMVIQNPRYQVTQFGKPVTLSCSQTLNHNVMYWYQQKSSQAPKLLFHYYDKDFNNEADTPDNFQSRRPNTSFCFLDIRSPGLGDTAMYLCATSRDHGGLDQPQHFGDGTRLSIL.

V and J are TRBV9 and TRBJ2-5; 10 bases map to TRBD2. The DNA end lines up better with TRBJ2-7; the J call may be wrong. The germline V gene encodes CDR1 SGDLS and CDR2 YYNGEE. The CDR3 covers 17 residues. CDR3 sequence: CASSGGIGTSAPYEQYF. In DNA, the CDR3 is TGTGCCAGCAGCGGAGGCATAGGGACTAGCGCGCCCTACGAGCAGTACTTC.

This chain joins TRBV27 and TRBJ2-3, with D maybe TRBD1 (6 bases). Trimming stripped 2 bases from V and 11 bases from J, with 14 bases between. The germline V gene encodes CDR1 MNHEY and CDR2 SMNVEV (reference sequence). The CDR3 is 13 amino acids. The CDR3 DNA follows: TGTGCCAGCAGTTTACGCTTGAGGACAGAGCAGTATTTT. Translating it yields CASSLRLRTEQYF.

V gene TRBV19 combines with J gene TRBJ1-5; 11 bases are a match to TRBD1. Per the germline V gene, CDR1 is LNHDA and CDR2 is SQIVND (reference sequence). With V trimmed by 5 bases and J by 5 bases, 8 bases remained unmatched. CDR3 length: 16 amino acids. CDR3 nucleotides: TGTGCCAGTAGTCCCCGGGACAGGGGGACGCATCAGCCCCAGCATTTT. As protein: CASSPRDRGTHQPQHF. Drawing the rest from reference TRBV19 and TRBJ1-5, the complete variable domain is DGGITQSPKYLFRKEGQNVTLSCEQNLNHDAMYWYRQDPGQGLRLIYYSQIVNDFQKGDIAEGYSVSREKKESFPLTVTSAQKNPTAFYLCASSPRDRGTHQPQHFGDGTRLSIL.

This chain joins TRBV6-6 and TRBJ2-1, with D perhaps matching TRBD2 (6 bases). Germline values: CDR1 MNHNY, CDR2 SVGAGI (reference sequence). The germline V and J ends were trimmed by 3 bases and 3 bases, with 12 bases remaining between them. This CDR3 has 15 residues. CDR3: CASSYLAENYNEQFF. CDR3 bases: TGTGCCAGCAGTTATTTAGCGGAGAACTACAATGAGCAGTTCTTC.

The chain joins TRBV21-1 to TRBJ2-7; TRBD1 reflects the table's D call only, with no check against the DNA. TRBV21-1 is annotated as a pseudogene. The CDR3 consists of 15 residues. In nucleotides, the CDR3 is TGTGCCAGCAGCACTCCTACAGGGGGCGAGTGCGAGCAGTACTTC. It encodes CASSTPTGGECEQYF.

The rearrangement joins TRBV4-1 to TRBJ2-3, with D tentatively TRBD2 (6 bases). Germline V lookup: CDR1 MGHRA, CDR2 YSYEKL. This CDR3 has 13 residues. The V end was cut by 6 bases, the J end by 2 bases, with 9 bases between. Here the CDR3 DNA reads TGCGCCAGCAGATGGGGGGACACAGATACGCAGTATTTT. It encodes CASRWGDTDTQYF.

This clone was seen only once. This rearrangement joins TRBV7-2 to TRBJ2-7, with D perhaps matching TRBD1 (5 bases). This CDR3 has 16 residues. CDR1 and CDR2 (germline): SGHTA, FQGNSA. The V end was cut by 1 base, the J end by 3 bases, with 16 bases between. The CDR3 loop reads CASSLGGVGRNYEQYF. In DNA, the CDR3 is TGTGCCAGCAGCTTAGGGGGCGTGGGCAGAAACTACGAGCAGTACTTC.

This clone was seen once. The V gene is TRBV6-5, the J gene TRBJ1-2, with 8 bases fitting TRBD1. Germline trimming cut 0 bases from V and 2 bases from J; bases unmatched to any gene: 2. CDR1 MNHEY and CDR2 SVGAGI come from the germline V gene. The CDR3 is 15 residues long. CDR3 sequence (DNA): TGTGCCAGCAGTTACTCCAGGGGGCGGAACTATGGCTACACCTTC. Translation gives CASSYSRGRNYGYTF.

The CDR3 region is CASSPHRGESYEQYF. CDR3 coding DNA: TGTGCCAGCAGCCCGCACAGGGGTGAATCCTACGAGCAGTACTTC. The J gene is TRBJ2-7, the V gene TRBV5-4, with 7 bases identical to TRBD1. The CDR3 is made up of 15 amino acids. V trimming: 4 bases; J trimming: 1 base; junction bases outside the gene matches: 8. Germline CDR1 reads SGHNT; CDR2 reads YYREEE (reference sequence).

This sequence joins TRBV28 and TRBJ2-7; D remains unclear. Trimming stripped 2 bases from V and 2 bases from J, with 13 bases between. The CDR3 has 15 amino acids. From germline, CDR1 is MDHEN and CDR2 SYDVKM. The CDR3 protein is CASSLRTALPYEQYF. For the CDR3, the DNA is TGTGCCAGCAGTTTACGAACAGCTCTTCCCTACGAGCAGTACTTC.